The rows below give T cell receptor beta chains drawn from one sample of a study of T cell changes during pregnancy in multiple sclerosis. The protocol was immunoSEQ multiplex PCR, while the TCRdb copy is restricted to in-frame clones and leaves out a portion. The sample includes roughly 72,000 clones, about 94% of them seen just once. The sequenced sample was CD4+ T cells from peripheral blood mononuclear cells, obtained after pregnancy. These receptors were taken from a female donor with multiple sclerosis, enrolled in a pregnancy study. Each CDR3 is given with its conserved first and last residue. A D gene is named only where the DNA matches it firmly. Size values are once, few and many counts, or a class for expanded clones, and some rows have none.

TRBV2	.	TRBJ1-4	.	CASSEGTANEKLFF	TGTGCCAGCAGTGAAGGGACAGCTAATGAAAAACTGTTTTTT
TRBV27	TRBD2	TRBJ2-3	.	CASSTRTSGTSTDTQYF	TGTGCCAGCAGTACCCGGACTAGCGGAACTAGCACAGATACGCAGTATTTT
TRBV19	.	TRBJ2-7	.	CASSPSEGPSYEQYF	TGTGCCAGTAGTCCCTCCGAGGGCCCTTCCTACGAGCAGTACTTC
TRBV15	TRBD1	TRBJ2-7	.	CATSRATGTGGGEQYF	TGTGCCACCAGCAGAGCTACCGGGACAGGGGGCGGCGAGCAGTACTTC
TRBV11-1	TRBD1	TRBJ2-5	.	CASSLSTGAETQYF	TGTGCCAGCAGCTTATCCACAGGGGCTGAGACCCAGTACTTC
TRBV7-9	TRBD1	TRBJ2-7	.	CASSLMGTGINYEQYF	TGTGCCAGCAGCTTGATGGGGACAGGTATCAACTACGAGCAGTACTTC
TRBV18	.	TRBJ2-3	.	CASSQPDTQYF	TGTGCCAGCTCACAGCCAGATACGCAGTATTTT
TRBV9	.	TRBJ2-1	.	CASSLTPFSYNEQFF	TGTGCCAGCAGCCTAACCCCATTCTCCTACAATGAGCAGTTCTTC
TRBV5-1	.	TRBJ1-4	.	CASREGATNEKLFF	TGCGCCAGCAGGGAGGGAGCAACTAATGAAAAACTGTTTTTT
TRBV5-6	.	TRBJ2-7	.	CASSLPLRETYEQYF	TGTGCCAGCAGCTTGCCCCTTCGGGAAACCTACGAGCAGTACTTC
TRBV28	TRBD2	TRBJ2-1	.	CASSLWKLAGGPGEQFF	TGTGCCAGCAGTTTATGGAAGCTAGCGGGAGGGCCTGGCGAGCAGTTCTTC
TRBV5-1	.	TRBJ1-1	.	CASSLSLNTEAFF	TGCGCCAGCAGCTTGTCTCTGAACACTGAAGCTTTCTTT
TRBV11-2	TRBD2	TRBJ2-3	once	CASSFRTSGRADTQYF	TGTGCCAGCAGCTTTAGGACTAGCGGGAGGGCAGATACGCAGTATTTT
TRBV6-5	TRBD1	TRBJ1-5	.	CASRLGQGVNQPQHF	TGTGCCAGCAGACTTGGACAGGGTGTGAATCAGCCCCAGCATTTT
TRBV9	TRBD2	TRBJ2-2	.	CASSVASSGRNTGELFF	TGTGCCAGCAGCGTAGCATCTAGCGGGAGAAACACCGGGGAGCTGTTTTTT
TRBV7-6	TRBD2	TRBJ2-3	once	CASSFTSGRTDTQYF	TGTGCCAGCAGCTTTACTAGCGGACGCACAGATACGCAGTATTTT
TRBV7-9	.	TRBJ2-1	once	CATTHRQVLTRQFF	TGTGCCACCACCCACCGGCAGGTTCTTACCCGGCAGTTCTTC
TRBV14	.	TRBJ2-2	.	CASSRLATNTGELFF	TGTGCCAGCAGCAGGCTAGCTACGAACACCGGGGAGCTGTTTTTT
TRBV2	.	TRBJ1-3	.	CASSEGAYSGNTIYF	TGTGCCAGCAGTGAAGGGGCCTACTCTGGAAACACCATATATTTT
TRBV19	TRBD2	TRBJ2-1	.	CASSILGTSGRYNEQFF	TGTGCCAGTAGTATACTCGGGACTAGCGGGAGATATAATGAGCAGTTCTTC
TRBV7-6	.	TRBJ2-2	.	CASSHPGGELFF	TGTGCCAGCAGCCACCCGGGTGGTGAGCTGTTTTTT
TRBV29-1	TRBD2	TRBJ2-5	few	CSTGGGRAQYF	TGCAGCACCGGCGGGGGGAGGGCCCAGTACTTC
TRBV6-5	.	TRBJ1-1	.	CASSYRGGTGITEAFF	TGTGCCAGCAGTTACAGGGGGGGGACGGGAATCACTGAAGCTTTCTTT
TRBV5-1	.	TRBJ1-1	.	CASSIRGGQNTEAFF	TGCGCCAGTAGTATAAGAGGGGGACAGAACACTGAAGCTTTCTTT
TRBV6-4	.	TRBJ2-7	.	CASIGELGNRSYEQYF	TGTGCCAGCATCGGGGAGTTGGGCAACCGCTCCTACGAGCAGTACTTC
TRBV27	TRBD2	TRBJ2-4	.	CASSPDSGRTKNIQYF	TGTGCCAGCAGCCCCGATAGCGGGAGAACCAAAAACATTCAGTACTTC
TRBV28	TRBD1	TRBJ1-2	.	CASTEGAAIYYGYTF	TGTGCCAGCACGGAGGGGGCAGCGATATACTATGGCTACACCTTC
TRBV29-1	.	TRBJ1-1	.	CSALFGQGTEAFF	TGCAGCGCACTTTTTGGTCAGGGCACTGAAGCTTTCTTT
TRBV4-2	.	TRBJ2-5	.	CASSRSRGSQETQYF	TGTGCCAGCAGCCGCAGTAGGGGTTCCCAAGAGACCCAGTACTTC
TRBV11-1	TRBD1	TRBJ2-7	.	CASSFLTGGGSYEQYF	TGTGCCAGCAGCTTCTTAACAGGGGGCGGCTCCTACGAGCAGTACTTC
TRBV28	TRBD1	TRBJ2-7	.	CASTPPQGASSYEQYF	TGTGCCAGCACTCCTCCCCAGGGGGCCAGCTCCTACGAGCAGTACTTC
TRBV6-5	TRBD2	TRBJ2-1	.	CASSYSGLAANEQFF	TGTGCCAGCAGTTACTCCGGACTAGCGGCCAATGAGCAGTTCTTC
TRBV7-2	TRBD1	TRBJ2-2	.	CASRGQGVPGELFF	TGTGCCAGCAGGGGACAGGGGGTTCCCGGGGAGCTGTTTTTT